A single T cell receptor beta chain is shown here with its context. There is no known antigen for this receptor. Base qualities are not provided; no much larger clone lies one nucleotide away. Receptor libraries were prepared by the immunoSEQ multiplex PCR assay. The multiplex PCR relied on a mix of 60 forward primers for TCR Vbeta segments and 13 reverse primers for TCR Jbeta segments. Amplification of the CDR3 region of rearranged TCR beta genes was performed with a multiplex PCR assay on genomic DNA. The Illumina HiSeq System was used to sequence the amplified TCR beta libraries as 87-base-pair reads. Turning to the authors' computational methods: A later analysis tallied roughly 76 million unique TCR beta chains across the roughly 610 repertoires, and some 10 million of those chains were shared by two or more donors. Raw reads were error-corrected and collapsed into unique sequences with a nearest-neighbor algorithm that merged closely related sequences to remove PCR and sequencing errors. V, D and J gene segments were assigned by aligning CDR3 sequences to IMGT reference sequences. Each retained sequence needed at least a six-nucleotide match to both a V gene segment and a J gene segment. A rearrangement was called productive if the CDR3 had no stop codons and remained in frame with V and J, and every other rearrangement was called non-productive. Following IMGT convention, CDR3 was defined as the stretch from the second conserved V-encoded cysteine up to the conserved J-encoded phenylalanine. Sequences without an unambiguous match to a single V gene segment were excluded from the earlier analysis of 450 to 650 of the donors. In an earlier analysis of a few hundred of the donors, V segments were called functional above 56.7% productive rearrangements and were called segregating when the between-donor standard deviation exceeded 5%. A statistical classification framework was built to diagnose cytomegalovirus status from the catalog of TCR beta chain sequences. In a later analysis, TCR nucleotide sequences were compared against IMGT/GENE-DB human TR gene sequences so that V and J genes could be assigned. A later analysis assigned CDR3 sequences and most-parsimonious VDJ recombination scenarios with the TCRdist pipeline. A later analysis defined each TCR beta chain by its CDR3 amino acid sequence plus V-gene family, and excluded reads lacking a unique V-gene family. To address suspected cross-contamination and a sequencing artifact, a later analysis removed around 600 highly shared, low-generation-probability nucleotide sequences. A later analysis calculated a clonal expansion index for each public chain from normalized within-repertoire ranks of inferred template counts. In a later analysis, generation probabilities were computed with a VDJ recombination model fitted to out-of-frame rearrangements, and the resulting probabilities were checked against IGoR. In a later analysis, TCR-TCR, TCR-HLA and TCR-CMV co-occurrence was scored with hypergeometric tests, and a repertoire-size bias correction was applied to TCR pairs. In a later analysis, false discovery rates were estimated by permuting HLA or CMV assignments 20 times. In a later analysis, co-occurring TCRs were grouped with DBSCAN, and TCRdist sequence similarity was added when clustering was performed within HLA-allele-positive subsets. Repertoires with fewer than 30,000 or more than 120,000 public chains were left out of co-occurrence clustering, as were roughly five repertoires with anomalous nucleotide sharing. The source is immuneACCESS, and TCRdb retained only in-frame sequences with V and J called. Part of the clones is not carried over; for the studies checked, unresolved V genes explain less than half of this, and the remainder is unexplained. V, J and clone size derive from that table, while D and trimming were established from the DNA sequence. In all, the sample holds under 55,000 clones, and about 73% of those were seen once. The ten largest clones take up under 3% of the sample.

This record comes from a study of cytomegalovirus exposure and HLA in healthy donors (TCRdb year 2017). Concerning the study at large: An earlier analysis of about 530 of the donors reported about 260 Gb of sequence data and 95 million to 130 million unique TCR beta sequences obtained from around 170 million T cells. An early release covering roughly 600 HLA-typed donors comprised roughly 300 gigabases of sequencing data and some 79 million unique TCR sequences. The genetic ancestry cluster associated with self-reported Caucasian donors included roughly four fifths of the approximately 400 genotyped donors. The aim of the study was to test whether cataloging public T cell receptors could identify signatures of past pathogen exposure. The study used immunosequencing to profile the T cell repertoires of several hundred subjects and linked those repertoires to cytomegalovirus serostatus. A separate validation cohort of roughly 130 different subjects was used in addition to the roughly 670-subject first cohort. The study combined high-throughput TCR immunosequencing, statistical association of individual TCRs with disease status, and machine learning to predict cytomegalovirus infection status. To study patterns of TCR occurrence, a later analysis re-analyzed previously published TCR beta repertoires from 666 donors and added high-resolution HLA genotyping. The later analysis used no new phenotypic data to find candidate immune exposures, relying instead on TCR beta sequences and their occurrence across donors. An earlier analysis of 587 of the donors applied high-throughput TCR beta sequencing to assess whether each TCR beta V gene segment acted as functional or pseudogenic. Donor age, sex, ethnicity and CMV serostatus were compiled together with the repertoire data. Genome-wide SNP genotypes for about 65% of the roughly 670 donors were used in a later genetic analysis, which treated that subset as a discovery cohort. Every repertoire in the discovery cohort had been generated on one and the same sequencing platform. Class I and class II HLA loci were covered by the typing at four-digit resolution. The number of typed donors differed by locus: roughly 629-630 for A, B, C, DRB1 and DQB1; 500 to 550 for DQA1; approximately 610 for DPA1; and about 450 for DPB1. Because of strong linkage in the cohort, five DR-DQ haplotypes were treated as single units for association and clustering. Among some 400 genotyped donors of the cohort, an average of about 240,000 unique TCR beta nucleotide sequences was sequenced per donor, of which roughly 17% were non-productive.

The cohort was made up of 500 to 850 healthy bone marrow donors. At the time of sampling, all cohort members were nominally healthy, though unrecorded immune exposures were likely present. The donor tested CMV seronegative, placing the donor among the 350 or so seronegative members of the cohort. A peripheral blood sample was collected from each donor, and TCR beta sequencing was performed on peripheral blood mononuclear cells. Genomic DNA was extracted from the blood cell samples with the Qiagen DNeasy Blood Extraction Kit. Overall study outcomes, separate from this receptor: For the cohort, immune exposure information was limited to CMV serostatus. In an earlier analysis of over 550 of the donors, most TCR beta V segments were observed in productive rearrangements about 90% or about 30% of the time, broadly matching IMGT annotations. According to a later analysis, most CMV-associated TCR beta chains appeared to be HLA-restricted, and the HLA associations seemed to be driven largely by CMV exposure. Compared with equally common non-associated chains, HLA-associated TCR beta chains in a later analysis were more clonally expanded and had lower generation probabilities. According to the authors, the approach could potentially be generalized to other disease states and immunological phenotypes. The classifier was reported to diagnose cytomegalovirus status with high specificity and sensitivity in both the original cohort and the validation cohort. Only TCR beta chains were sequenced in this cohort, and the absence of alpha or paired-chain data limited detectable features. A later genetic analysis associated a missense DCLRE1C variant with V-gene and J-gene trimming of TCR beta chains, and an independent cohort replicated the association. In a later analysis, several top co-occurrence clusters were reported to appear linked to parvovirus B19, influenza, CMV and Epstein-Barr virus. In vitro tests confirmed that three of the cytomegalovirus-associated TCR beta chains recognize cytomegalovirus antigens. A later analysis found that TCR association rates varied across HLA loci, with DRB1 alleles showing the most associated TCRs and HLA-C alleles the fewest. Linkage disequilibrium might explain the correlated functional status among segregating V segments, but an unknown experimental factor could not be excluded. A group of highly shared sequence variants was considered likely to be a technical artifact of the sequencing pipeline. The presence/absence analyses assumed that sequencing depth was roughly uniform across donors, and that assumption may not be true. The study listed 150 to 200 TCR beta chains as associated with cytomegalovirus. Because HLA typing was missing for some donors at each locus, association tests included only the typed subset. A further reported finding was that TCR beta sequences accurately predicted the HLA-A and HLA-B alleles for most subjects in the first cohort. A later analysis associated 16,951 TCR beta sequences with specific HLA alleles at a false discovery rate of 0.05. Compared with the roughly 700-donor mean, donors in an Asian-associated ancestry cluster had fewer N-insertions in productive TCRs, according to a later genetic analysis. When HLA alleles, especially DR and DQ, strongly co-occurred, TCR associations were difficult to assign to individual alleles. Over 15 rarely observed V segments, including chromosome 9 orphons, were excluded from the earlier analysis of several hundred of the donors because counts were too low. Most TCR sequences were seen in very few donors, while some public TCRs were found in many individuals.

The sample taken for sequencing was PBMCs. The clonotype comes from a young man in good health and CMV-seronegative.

The DNA is as follows: TGTGCCAGCAGCTTAGGTCCCGGGTCCTACGAGCAGTACTTC. Protein translation: CASSLGPGSYEQYF. The chain uses TRBV11-2 and TRBJ2-7; the D gene identity is not certain. The junction shows trimming of 1 base on V and 1 base on J, plus 8 bases between the germline ends. Reading the germline V gene gives CDR1 SGHAT and CDR2 FQNNGV. Taken from cysteine to phenylalanine, the CDR3 has 14 residues. Only the CDR3 DNA is retained, 42 bases long and in frame from the first base.